The 3 T cell receptor beta chains below come from one sample, sequenced in a study of identifying expanded T cells in peripheral blood. The assay was immunoSEQ multiplex PCR, and TCRdb's table has in-frame clones only and misses some. The sample contains approximately 58,000 clones, under 85% of which appear only once. The sample consisted of blood. These receptor sequences come from a person aged 18-70 years in good health.

This clone was counted a few times. The CDR3 protein is CASSSPGLAGGSTDTQYF. Written as DNA, the CDR3 is TGTGCCAGCAGCTCACCGGGACTAGCGGGAGGGAGCACAGATACGCAGTATTTT. The rearrangement uses TRBV5-4 and TRBJ2-3; 16 bases map to TRBD2. Germline V CDR1 and CDR2: SGHNT, YYREEE (reference sequence). After removal of 3 bases from V and 0 bases from J, the junction contained 4 bases not matched to a gene. This CDR3 region has 18 residues.

The V and J genes are TRBV7-6 and TRBJ2-5; D not resolved. This CDR3 spans 13 amino acids. Germline values: CDR1 SGHVS, CDR2 FNYEAQ. Trimming took off 5 bases at V and 0 bases at J, with 7 bases between the two ends. CDR3 sequence: CASSPGYQETQYF. As DNA, the CDR3 is TGTGCCAGCAGCCCCGGGTACCAAGAGACCCAGTACTTC.

The CDR3 nucleotides are TGTGCCAGCAGTTCCCAGACTAGCAGTGATACGCAGTATTTT. This encodes CASSSQTSSDTQYF. This chain connects TRBV6-6 to TRBJ2-3; the match to TRBD2 covers 7 bases. Germline V gene data show CDR1 as MNHNY and CDR2 as SVGAGI (reference sequence). V shed 4 bases and J 6 bases; nucleotides not matched to a gene: 7. There are 14 residues in the CDR3.